The T cell receptor (beta chain) described here comes from a study of T cell repertoires in cytomegalovirus infection. CDR1 and CDR2 (germline): MDHEN, SYDVKM. The V and J ends lost 2 bases and 12 bases respectively, with 14 bases between them. The CDR3 extends over 13 amino acids. TCRdb re-derived calls from the reads in MiXCR, one entry per CDR3 protein. The table records roughly 180,000 distinct CDR3 sequences, about 18% of them present only once. This chain links TRBV28 with TRBJ2-1; tentative D call: TRBD1 (5 bases). The receptor comes from a human donor in good health (CMV status not recorded). Some clones in this sample may be carry-over from other donors' samples. Source material: CD8+ T cells from PBMCs. The CDR3 DNA follows: TGTGCCAGCAGTTTACAGGGTTCGGTCGGGCAGTTCTTC. Residues: CASSLQGSVGQFF.